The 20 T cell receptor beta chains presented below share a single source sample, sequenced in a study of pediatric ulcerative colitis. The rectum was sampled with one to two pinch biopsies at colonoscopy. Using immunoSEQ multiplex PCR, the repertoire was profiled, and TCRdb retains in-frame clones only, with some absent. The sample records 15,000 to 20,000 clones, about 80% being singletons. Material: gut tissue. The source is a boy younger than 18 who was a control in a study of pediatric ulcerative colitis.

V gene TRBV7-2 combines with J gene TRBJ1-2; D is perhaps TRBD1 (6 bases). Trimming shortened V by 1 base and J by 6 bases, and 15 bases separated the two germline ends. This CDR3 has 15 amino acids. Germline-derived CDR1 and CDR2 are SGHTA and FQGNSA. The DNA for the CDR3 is TGTGCCAGCAGCTTAGAAGGGGCAGGGGAGCATGGCTACACCTTC. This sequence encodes CASSLEGAGEHGYTF. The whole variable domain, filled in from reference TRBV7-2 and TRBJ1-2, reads GAGVSQSPSNKVTEKGKDVELRCDPISGHTALYWYRQSLGQGLEFLIYFQGNSAPDKSGLPSDRFSAERTGGSVSTLTIQRTQQEDSAVYLCASSLEGAGEHGYTFGSGTRLTVV.

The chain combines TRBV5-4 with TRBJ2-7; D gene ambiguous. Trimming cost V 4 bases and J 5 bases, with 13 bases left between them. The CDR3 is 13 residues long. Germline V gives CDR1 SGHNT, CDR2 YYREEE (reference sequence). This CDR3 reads CASSLEDRDEQYF. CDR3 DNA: TGTGCCAGCAGCCTTGAGGACCGGGACGAGCAGTACTTC.

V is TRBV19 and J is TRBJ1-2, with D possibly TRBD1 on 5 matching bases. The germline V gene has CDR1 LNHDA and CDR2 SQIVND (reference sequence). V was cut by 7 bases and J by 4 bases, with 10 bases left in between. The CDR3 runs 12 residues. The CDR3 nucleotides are TGTGCCAGTACTTACAGGACCTATGGCTACACCTTC. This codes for CASTYRTYGYTF. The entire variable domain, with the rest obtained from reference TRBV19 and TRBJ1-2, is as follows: DGGITQSPKYLFRKEGQNVTLSCEQNLNHDAMYWYRQDPGQGLRLIYYSQIVNDFQKGDIAEGYSVSREKKESFPLTVTSAQKNPTAFYLCASTYRTYGYTFGSGTRLTVV.

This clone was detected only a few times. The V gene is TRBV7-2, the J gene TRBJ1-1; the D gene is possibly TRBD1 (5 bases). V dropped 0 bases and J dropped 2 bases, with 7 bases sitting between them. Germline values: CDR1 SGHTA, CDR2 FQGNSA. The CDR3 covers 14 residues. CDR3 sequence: CASSLATANTEAFF. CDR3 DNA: TGTGCCAGCAGCTTAGCGACAGCTAACACTGAAGCTTTCTTT.

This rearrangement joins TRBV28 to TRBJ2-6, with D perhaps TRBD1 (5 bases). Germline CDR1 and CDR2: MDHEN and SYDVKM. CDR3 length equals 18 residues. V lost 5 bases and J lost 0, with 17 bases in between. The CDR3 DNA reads TGTGCCAGCAGTCTCACAGGAGCTTACCCCTCTGGGGCCAACGTCCTGACTTTC. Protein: CASSLTGAYPSGANVLTF. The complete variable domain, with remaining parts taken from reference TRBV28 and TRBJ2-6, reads DVKVTQSSRYLVKRTGEKVFLECVQDMDHENMFWYRQDPGLGLRLIYFSYDVKMKEKGDIPEGYSVSREKKERFSLILESASTNQTSMYLCASSLTGAYPSGANVLTFGAGSRLTVL.

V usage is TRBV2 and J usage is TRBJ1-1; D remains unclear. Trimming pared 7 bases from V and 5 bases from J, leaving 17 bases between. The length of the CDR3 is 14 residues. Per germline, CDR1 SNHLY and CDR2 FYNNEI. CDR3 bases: TGTGCCAGCAACATGGGCAGTGAATGGACTGAAGCTTTCTTT. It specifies CASNMGSEWTEAFF.

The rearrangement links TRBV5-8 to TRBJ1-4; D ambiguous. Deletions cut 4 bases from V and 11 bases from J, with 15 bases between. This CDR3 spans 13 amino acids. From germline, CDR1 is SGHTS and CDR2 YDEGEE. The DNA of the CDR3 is TGTGCCAGCAGCCAGGACCAGGTTGTGAAACTGTTTTTT. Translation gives CASSQDQVVKLFF.

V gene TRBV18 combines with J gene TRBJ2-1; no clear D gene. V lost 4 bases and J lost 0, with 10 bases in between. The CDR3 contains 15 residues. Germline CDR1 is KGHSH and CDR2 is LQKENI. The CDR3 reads CASSLEDSSYNEQFF. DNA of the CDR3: TGTGCCAGCTCACTTGAAGATAGCTCCTACAATGAGCAGTTCTTC.

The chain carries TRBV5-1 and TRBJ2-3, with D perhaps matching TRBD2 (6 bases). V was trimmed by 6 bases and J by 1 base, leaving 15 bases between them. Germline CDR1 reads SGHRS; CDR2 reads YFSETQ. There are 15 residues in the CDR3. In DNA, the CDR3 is TGCGCCAGCATTCGGGGGACTGATCGCACAGATACGCAGTATTTT. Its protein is CASIRGTDRTDTQYF. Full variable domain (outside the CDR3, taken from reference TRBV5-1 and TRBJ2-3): KAGVTQTPRYLIKTRGQQVTLSCSPISGHRSVSWYQQTPGQGLQFLFEYFSETQRNKGNFPGRFSGRQFSNSRSEMNVSTLELGDSALYLCASIRGTDRTDTQYFGPGTRLTVL.

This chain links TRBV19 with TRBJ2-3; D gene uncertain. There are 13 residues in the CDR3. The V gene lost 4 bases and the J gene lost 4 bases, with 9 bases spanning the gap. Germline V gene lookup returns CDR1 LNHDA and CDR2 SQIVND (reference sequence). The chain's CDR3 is CASSSLHPDTQYF. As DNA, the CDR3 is TGTGCCAGTAGTAGTCTTCATCCAGATACGCAGTATTTT. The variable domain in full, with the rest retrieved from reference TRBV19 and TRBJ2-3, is DGGITQSPKYLFRKEGQNVTLSCEQNLNHDAMYWYRQDPGQGLRLIYYSQIVNDFQKGDIAEGYSVSREKKESFPLTVTSAQKNPTAFYLCASSSLHPDTQYFGPGTRLTVL.

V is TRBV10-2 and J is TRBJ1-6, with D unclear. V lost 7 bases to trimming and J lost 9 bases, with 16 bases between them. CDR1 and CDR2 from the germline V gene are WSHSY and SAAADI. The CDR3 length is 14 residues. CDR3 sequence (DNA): TGCGCCAGCAATTTATTTGGTGCCGGTTCACCCCTCCACTTT. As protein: CASNLFGAGSPLHF.

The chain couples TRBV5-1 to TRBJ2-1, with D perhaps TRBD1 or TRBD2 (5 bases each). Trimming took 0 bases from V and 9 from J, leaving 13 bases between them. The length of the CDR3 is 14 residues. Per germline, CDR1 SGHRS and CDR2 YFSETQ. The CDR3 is CASSLGGPAAEQFF. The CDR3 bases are TGCGCCAGCAGCTTGGGGGGACCGGCAGCTGAGCAGTTCTTC.

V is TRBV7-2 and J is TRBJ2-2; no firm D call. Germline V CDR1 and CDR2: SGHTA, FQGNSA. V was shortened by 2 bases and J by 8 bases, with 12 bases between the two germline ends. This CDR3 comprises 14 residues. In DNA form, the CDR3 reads TGTGCCAGCAGCTTAAGTGGTGAAGATGGGGAGCTGTTTTTT. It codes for CASSLSGEDGELFF. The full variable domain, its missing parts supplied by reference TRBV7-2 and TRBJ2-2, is GAGVSQSPSNKVTEKGKDVELRCDPISGHTALYWYRQSLGQGLEFLIYFQGNSAPDKSGLPSDRFSAERTGGSVSTLTIQRTQQEDSAVYLCASSLSGEDGELFFGEGSRLTVL.

The CDR3 coding sequence is TGTGCCAGCAGCCCAACTAGCGGGCCATACAATGAGCAGTTCTTC. This sequence encodes CASSPTSGPYNEQFF. The chain employs TRBV7-3 and TRBJ2-1; 9 bases are shared with TRBD2. Germline trimming cut 5 bases from V and 4 bases from J; bases unmatched to any gene: 6. The CDR3 consists of 15 residues. Germline CDR1 reads SGHTA; CDR2 reads FQGTGA. The complete variable domain, with remaining parts taken from reference TRBV7-3 and TRBJ2-1, reads GAGVSQTPSNKVTEKGKYVELRCDPISGHTALYWYRQSLGQGPEFLIYFQGTGAADDSGLPNDRFFAVRPEGSVSTLKIQRTERGDSAVYLCASSPTSGPYNEQFFGPGTRLTVL.

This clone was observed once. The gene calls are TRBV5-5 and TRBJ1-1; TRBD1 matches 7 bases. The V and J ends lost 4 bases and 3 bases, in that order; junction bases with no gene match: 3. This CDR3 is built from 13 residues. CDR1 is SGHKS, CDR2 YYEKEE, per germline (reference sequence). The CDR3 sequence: CASSLTGYTEAFF. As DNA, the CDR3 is TGTGCCAGCAGCCTGACAGGGTACACTGAAGCTTTCTTT.

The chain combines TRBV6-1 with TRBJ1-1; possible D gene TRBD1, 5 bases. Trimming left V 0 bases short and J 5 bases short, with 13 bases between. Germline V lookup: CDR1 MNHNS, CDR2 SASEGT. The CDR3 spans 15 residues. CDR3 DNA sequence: TGTGCCAGCAGTGAAGCGCTTCAGGGAGGGACTGAAGCTTTCTTT. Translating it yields CASSEALQGGTEAFF.

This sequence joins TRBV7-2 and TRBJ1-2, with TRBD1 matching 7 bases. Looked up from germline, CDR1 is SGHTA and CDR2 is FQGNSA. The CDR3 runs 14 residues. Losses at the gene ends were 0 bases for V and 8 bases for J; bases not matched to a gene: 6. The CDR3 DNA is TGTGCCAGCAGCTTAGCGACGACAGGGCACGGCTACACCTTC. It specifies CASSLATTGHGYTF.

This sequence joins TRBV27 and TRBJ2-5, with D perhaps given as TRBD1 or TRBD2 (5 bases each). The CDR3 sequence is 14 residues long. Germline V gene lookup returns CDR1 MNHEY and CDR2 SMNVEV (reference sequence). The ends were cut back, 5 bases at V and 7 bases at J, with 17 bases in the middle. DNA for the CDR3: TGTGCCAGCAGTCCTGGGGGAAACTCCGGGACCCAGTACTTC. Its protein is CASSPGGNSGTQYF.

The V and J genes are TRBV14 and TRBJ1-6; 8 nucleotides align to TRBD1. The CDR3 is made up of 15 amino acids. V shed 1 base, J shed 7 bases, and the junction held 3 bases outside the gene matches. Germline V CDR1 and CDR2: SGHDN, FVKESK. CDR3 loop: CASSQGQGPNSPLHF. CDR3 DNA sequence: TGTGCCAGCAGCCAAGGACAGGGGCCCAATTCACCCCTCCACTTT.

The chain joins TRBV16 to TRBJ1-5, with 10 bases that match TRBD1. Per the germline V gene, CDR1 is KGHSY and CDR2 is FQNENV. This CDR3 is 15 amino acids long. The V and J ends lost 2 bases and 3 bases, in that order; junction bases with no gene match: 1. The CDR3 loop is CASSQRQGANQPQHF. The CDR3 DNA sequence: TGTGCCAGCAGCCAACGACAGGGGGCCAATCAGCCCCAGCATTTT.